This T cell receptor (beta chain) was sequenced during a study of cytomegalovirus exposure and HLA in healthy donors. PCR primers comprised 60 Vbeta and 13 Jbeta primers. As handled by the study authors: A later analysis tallied 75 million to 80 million unique TCR beta chains, around 11 million of them shared. TCRdb's table, derived via immunoSEQ multiplex PCR, lists solely in-frame clones and lacks some. Clone size and V and J calls were adopted from that table, with D and trimming inferred from the DNA. The sample records 90,000 to 100,000 clones, roughly 79% being singletons. The CDR3 has 16 amino acids. V lost 0 bases and J lost 4; bases outside the gene matches: 4. Germline CDR1 MNHEY, CDR2 SVGAGI. The study's findings and limits: Specific recognition of CMV antigens was confirmed in vitro for three chains (all CMV-associated). CMV serostatus was the sole immune exposure information available.

With regard to this clone: Its antigen is currently unknown.

Input material: PBMCs. This clonotype originated in a man aged 40-49 years in good health and CMV-seronegative. V usage is TRBV6-5 and J usage is TRBJ2-5, with 11 bases fitting TRBD1. For the CDR3, the DNA is TGTGCCAGCAGTTACTCGAGGACAGGGGGCTCAGAGACCCAGTACTTC. Translated: CASSYSRTGGSETQYF.